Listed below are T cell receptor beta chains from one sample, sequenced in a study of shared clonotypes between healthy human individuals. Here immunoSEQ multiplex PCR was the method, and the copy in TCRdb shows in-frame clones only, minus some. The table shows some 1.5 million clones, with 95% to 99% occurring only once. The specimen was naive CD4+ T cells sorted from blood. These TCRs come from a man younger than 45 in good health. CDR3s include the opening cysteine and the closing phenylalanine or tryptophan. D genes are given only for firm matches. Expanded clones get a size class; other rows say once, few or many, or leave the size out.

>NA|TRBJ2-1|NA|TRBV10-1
CASSEPSWGHNEQFF
TGCGCCAGCAGTGAGCCCAGCTGGGGGCACAATGAGCAGTTCTTC
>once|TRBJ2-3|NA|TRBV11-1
CASSSHGDTQYF
TGTGCCAGCAGCTCCCACGGAGATACGCAGTATTTT
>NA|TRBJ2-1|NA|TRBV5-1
CASSLAAGVLYDEQFF
TGCGCCAGCAGCTTGGCCGCAGGGGTACTTTACGATGAGCAGTTCTTC
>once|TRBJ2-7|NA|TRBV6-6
CASSPIKALTYEQYF
TGTGCCAGCAGCCCAATTAAGGCCCTAACCTACGAGCAGTACTTC
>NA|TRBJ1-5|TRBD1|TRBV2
CASTLDRVGQPQHF
TGTGCCAGCACCCTGGACAGGGTTGGGCAGCCCCAGCATTTT
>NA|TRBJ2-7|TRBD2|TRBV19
CASSMGLRGLYEQYF
TGTGCCAGTAGTATGGGACTAAGGGGACTCTACGAGCAGTACTTC
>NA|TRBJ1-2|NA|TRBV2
CASSGTPGGYTF
TGTGCCAGCAGCGGGACTCCTGGTGGCTACACCTTC
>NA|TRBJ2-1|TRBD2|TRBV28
CASWGLAGASSYNEQFF
TGTGCCAGCTGGGGGCTAGCGGGAGCGAGCTCCTACAATGAGCAGTTCTTC
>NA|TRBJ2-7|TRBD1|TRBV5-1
CASTSRGPYYEQYF
TGCGCCAGCACCTCCAGGGGGCCTTATTACGAGCAGTACTTC
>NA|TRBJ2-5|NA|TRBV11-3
CASSQDARETQYF
TGTGCCAGCAGCCAAGACGCGAGAGAGACCCAGTACTTC